This T cell receptor beta chain was recorded in a study of cytomegalovirus exposure and HLA in healthy donors. On the study more broadly: Out of roughly 200 million T cells, an earlier analysis found fewer than 140 million unique TCR beta sequences in total.

On this clone: The junction shows a germline mismatch at one end, possibly a read error.

At sampling all donors were nominally healthy, likely with unrecorded immune exposures. The CDR3 covers 14 residues. Germline CDR1 reads GTSNPN; CDR2 reads SVGIG (reference sequence). PCR was performed using 60 Vbeta and 13 Jbeta primers. Libraries were prepared by immunoSEQ multiplex PCR; TCRdb keeps only in-frame clonotypes and omits some of them. Among 150,000 to 180,000 clones listed, roughly 79% were seen once. This chain connects TRBV30 to TRBJ2-5; TRBD2 aligns across 10 bases. The source of this sequence is a man in his late teens or twenties in good health and CMV-seronegative. Sequenced input: PBMCs. CDR3 DNA sequence: TGTACCTGGACGCTAGCGGGGGTCCAAGAGACCCAGTACTTC. It specifies CTWTLAGVQETQYF. The full variable domain, with the rest looked up from reference TRBV30 and TRBJ2-5, is SQTIHQWPATLVQPVGSPLSLECTVEGTSNPNLYWYRQAAGRGLQLLFYSVGIGQISSEVPQNLSASRPQDRQFILSSKKLLLSDSGFYLCTWTLAGVQETQYFGPGTRLLVL.